The T cell receptor (beta chain) under discussion was sequenced for a study of T-cell reconstitution after alpha-beta-depleted transplantation in children. Unique molecular identifiers featured in how the TCRbeta library was prepared. TCRdb reprocessed the PCR reads via MiXCR and lists one record per CDR3 protein. Counted here are about 540,000 distinct CDR3 sequences, around 18% occurring once; the ten biggest clones make up more than 2.5%. CDR1 SGHAT and CDR2 FQDESV come from the germline V gene (reference sequence). The CDR3 totals 18 residues. Trimming shortened V by 2 bases and J by 0 bases, and 17 bases separated the two germline ends.

The gene calls are TRBV11-1 and TRBJ2-1; D unresolved. Sample: PBMCs from the stem cell graft donor, taken from the stem cell graft. The receptor comes from a human donor who donated a stem cell graft to a child with acute lymphoblastic leukemia. CDR3 protein: CASSLQSKRRSSYNEQFF. CDR3 bases: TGTGCCAGCAGCTTACAATCCAAGCGCCGGAGCTCCTACAATGAGCAGTTCTTC.